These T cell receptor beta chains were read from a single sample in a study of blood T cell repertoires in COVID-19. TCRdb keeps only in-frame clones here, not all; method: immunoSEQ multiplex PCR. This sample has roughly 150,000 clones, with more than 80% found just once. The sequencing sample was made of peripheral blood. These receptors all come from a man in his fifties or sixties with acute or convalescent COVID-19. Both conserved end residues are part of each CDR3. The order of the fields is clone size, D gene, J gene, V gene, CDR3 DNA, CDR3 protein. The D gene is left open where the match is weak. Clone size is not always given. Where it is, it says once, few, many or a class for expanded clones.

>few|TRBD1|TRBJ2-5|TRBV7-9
TGTGCCAGCAGCCCTCCCCGACAGGGGGCCTCTGGGGAGACCCAGTACTTC
CASSPPRQGASGETQYF
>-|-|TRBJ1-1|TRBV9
TGTGCCAGCAGCCCCAACACCTTGAACACTGAAGCTTTCTTT
CASSPNTLNTEAFF
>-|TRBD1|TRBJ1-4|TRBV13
TGTGCCAGCAGCCCCCCCGGGACAGGGCTGGTGACTAATGAAAAACTGTTTTTT
CASSPPGTGLVTNEKLFF
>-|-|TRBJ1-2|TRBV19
TGTGCCAGTAGTAGTTCCAGGCGCGGGGGCTACACCTTC
CASSSSRRGGYTF
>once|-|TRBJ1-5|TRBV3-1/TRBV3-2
TGTGCCAGCAGCCGTGGAGGGTATCAGCCCCAGCATTTT
CASSRGGYQPQHF
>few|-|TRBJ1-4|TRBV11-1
TGTGCCAGCAGCTCAGGGATTCGAGAAAAACTGTTTTTT
CASSSGIREKLFF
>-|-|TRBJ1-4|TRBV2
TGTGCCAGCAGTCCTAACGGGGCAACTAATGAAAAACTGTTTTTT
CASSPNGATNEKLFF
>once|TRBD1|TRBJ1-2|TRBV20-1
TGCAGTGGACGACAGGGGGATGGCTACACCTTC
CSGRQGDGYTF
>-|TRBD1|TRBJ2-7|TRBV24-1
TGTGCCACCAGTGAGACAGGGATCCACGAGCAGTACTTC
CATSETGIHEQYF
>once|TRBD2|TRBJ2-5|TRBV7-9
TGTGCCAGCAGCTTAGTAGGCGGGGGGTACCAAGAGACCCAGTACTTC
CASSLVGGGYQETQYF
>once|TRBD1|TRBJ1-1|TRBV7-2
TGTGCCAGCAGCTCGACAGGGGTAACTGAAGCTTTCTTT
CASSSTGVTEAFF
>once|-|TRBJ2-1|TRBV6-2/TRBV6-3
TGTGCCAGCAGTTACAGGGGAAACAATGAGCAGTTCTTC
CASSYRGNNEQFF
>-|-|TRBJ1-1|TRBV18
TGTGCCAGCTCACCACCCACGGGGGGCGCATCTGAAGCTTTCTTT
CASSPPTGGASEAFF
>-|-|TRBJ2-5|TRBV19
TGTGCCAGCAGAGGAACAGGGCACGAGACCCAGTACTTC
CASRGTGHETQYF
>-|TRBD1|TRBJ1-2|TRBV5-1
TGCGCCAGCAGCTCCGGACAGGGGGATGGCTACACCTTC
CASSSGQGDGYTF
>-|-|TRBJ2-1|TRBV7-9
TGTGCCAGCAGCTATAGGGGGGGTCGGTCCTACAATGAGCAGTTCTTC
CASSYRGGRSYNEQFF
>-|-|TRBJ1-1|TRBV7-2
TGTGCCAGCAGCTTAGCGGTCCGGACTCCGAACACTGAAGCTTTCTTT
CASSLAVRTPNTEAFF
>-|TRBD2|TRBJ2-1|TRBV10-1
TGCGCCAGCAAGGGGGGACTAGGGGTTTCCGACAATGAGCAGTTCTTC
CASKGGLGVSDNEQFF
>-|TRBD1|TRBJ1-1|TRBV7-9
TGTGCCAGCATCTTGGACAGGTCTGAAGCTTTCTTT
CASILDRSEAFF
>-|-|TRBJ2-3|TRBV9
TGTGCCAGCAGCGTAGAAGGGGGCACAGATACGCAGTATTTT
CASSVEGGTDTQYF
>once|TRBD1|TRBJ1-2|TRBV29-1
TGCAGCGAAAACAGGGGGCCTAACTATGGCTACACCTTC
CSENRGPNYGYTF
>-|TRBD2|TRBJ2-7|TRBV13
TGTGCCAGAGGCGGGGGGCGCGCCAACGAGCAGTACTTC
CARGGGRANEQYF
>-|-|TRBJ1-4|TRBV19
TGTGCCAGCCAGGACGGAGGGGTTTCTAATGAAAAACTGTTTTTT
CASQDGGVSNEKLFF
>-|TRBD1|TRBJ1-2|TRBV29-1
TGCAGCGTTAGGACAGGGTATGGCTACACCTTC
CSVRTGYGYTF
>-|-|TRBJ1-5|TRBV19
TGTGCCAGTAGTTCTGCCAGGCCCAATCAGCCCCAGCATTTT
CASSSARPNQPQHF
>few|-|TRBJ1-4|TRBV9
TGTGCCAGCAGCGTGTTACAGGGTGCTAATGAAAAACTGTTTTTT
CASSVLQGANEKLFF
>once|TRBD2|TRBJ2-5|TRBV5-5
TGTGCCAGCAGCTTGGACGGGAGGCAAGAGACCCAGTACTTC
CASSLDGRQETQYF
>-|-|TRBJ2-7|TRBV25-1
TGTGCCAGCAGTGAAACCGGGACAAGTGTCTACGAGCAGTACTTC
CASSETGTSVYEQYF
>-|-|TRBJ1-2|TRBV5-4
TGTGCCAGCAGTTTCGGACAGATCAACTATGGCTACACCTTC
CASSFGQINYGYTF
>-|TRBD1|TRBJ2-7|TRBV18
TGTGCCAGCTCACCGGGGCAGGGGGCCTACGAGCAGTACTTC
CASSPGQGAYEQYF
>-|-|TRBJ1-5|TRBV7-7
TGTGCTAGCAGCTTACAGGTGAATCAGCCCCAGCATTTT
CASSLQVNQPQHF
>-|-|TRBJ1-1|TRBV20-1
TGCAGTGCTAGTCGGGGTTTATTCACTGAAGCTTTCTTT
CSASRGLFTEAFF
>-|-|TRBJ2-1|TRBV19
TGTGCCAGTAGGTACAGCTACTACAATGAGCAGTTCTTC
CASRYSYYNEQFF
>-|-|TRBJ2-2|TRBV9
TGTGCCAGCAGCGTAAGGGGGCGCGGGACCACCGGGGAGCTGTTTTTT
CASSVRGRGTTGELFF
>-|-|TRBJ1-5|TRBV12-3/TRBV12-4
TGTGCCAGCAGCGGAACAGGGAATCAGCCCCAGCATTTT
CASSGTGNQPQHF
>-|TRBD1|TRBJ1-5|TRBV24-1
TGTGCCACAATTCAGATAGGACAGGGAACATGTCAGCCCCAGCATTTT
CATIQIGQGTCQPQHF
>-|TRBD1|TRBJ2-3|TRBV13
TGTGCCAGCAGCCATACAGGGGCGGGCACAGATACGCAGTATTTT
CASSHTGAGTDTQYF
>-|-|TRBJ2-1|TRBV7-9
TGTGCCAGCAGCTTCCTCGGGGCGGGGTCTTACAATGAGCAGTTCTTC
CASSFLGAGSYNEQFF
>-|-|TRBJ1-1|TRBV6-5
TGTGCCAGCAGTTACACGGGACTCAAGGGCACTGAAGCTTTCTTT
CASSYTGLKGTEAFF
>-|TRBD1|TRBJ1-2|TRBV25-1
TGTGCCAGCAGTAAGGGACAGCCGGGAAAAGGGTATGGCTACACCTTC
CASSKGQPGKGYGYTF
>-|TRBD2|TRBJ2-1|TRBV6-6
TGTGCCAGCAGTCCCGATTTGACTAGCCGCTCCTACAATGAGCAGTTCTTC
CASSPDLTSRSYNEQFF
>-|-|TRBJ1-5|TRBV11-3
TGTGCCAGCAGCTTAGTACAGACCGATAGCAATCAGCCCCAGCATTTT
CASSLVQTDSNQPQHF
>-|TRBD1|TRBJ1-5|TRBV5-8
TGTGCCAGCAGAAAGGGACAGCGGAATCAGCCCCAGCATTTT
CASRKGQRNQPQHF
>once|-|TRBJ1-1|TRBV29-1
TGCAGCCTATCAGAGGGATTGAGGACTGAAGCTTTCTTT
CSLSEGLRTEAFF